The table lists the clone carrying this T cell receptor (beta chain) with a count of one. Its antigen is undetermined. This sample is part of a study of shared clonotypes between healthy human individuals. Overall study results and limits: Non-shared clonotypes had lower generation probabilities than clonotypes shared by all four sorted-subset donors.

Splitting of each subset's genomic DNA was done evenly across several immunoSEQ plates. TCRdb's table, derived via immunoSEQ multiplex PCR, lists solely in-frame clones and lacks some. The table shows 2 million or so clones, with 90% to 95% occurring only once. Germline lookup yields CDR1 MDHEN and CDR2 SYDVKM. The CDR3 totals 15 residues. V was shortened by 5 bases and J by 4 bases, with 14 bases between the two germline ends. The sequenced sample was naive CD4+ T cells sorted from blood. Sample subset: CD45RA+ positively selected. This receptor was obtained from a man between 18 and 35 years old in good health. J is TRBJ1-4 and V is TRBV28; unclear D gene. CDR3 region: CASSEIGRSNEKLFF. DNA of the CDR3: TGTGCCAGCAGTGAAATAGGACGGAGTAATGAAAAACTGTTTTTT. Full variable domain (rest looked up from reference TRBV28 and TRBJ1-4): DVKVTQSSRYLVKRTGEKVFLECVQDMDHENMFWYRQDPGLGLRLIYFSYDVKMKEKGDIPEGYSVSREKKERFSLILESASTNQTSMYLCASSEIGRSNEKLFFGSGTQLSVL.